Below, 7 T cell receptor beta chains from the same sample are listed, as sequenced in a study of cytomegalovirus exposure and HLA in healthy donors. Researchers ran the PCR with 60 Vbeta and 13 Jbeta primers. Sequencing used immunoSEQ multiplex PCR; TCRdb keeps in-frame clones, though not all of them. The sample lists around 190,000 clones, 65% to 85% occurring once. The sequenced sample was PBMCs. The receptors stem from a woman between 18 and 29 years old in good health and CMV-seronegative.

This clone turned up a few times. This sequence joins TRBV4-3 and TRBJ1-5, with D possibly TRBD1 on 5 matching bases. Germline CDR1 reads LGHNA; CDR2 reads YSLEER. The CDR3 is made up of 16 amino acids. Between the trimmed V and J ends, which lost 0 bases and 2 bases, there was a span of 11 bases. CDR3: CASSQDWRGGNQPQHF. In DNA, the CDR3 is TGCGCCAGCAGCCAAGATTGGAGGGGTGGCAATCAGCCCCAGCATTTT.

The rearrangement uses TRBV5-4 and TRBJ2-3; 9 positions match TRBD2. The CDR3 length is 16 residues. V lost 2 bases and J lost 3; bases outside the gene matches: 7. Germline assignment: CDR1 SGHNT and CDR2 YYREEE (reference sequence). The chain's CDR3 is CASSFRRGGETDTQYF. CDR3 DNA: TGTGCCAGCAGCTTTCGGCGGGGGGGCGAGACAGATACGCAGTATTTT.

This clone was counted once. The rearrangement joins TRBV9 to TRBJ2-1; 8 nucleotides agree with TRBD1. The CDR3 runs to 16 residues. The germline V gene has CDR1 SGDLS and CDR2 YYNGEE. After removal of 0 bases from V and 8 bases from J, the junction contained 10 bases not matched to a gene. Here the CDR3 DNA reads TGTGCCAGCAGCGTAGAAGGACAGGGAACGGGATATGAGCAGTTCTTC. Translation: CASSVEGQGTGYEQFF.

The rearrangement joins TRBV10-1 to TRBJ2-1; 7 bases fit TRBD2. The V and J ends lost 3 bases and 8 bases, in that order; junction bases with no gene match: 7. The CDR3 runs 14 residues. CDR1 and CDR2 from the germline V gene are WNHNN and SYGVQD (reference sequence). As DNA, the CDR3 is TGCGCCAGCAGTGACGGCGGGACTAAGGATGAGCAGTTCTTC. It is translated as CASSDGGTKDEQFF.

V usage is TRBV4-1 and J usage is TRBJ2-1, with 8 bases fitting TRBD1. The V gene's germline CDR1 is MGHRA and CDR2 YSYEKL. V lost 3 bases, J lost 6 bases, and 7 bases stayed unmatched. The CDR3 is made up of 15 amino acids. CDR3 coding DNA: TGCGCCAGCAGCCAGGGACAGGTATCCGGCAATGAGCAGTTCTTC. It specifies CASSQGQVSGNEQFF.

The genes are TRBV18 and TRBJ1-1; 7 bases are a match to TRBD1. From germline, CDR1 is KGHSH and CDR2 LQKENI. The CDR3 has 17 residues. Unmatched junction bases numbered 10, after V lost 2 bases and J lost 1 base. The DNA of the CDR3 is TGTGCCAGCTCACCAGGAAGTCCAGGGGGAGGGAACACTGAAGCTTTCTTT. As protein: CASSPGSPGGGNTEAFF.

There are a few counts of this clone. The rearrangement uses TRBV5-4 and TRBJ2-7, with 15 bases matching TRBD2. There are 14 residues in the CDR3. Germline V gene sequence: CDR1 SGHNT, CDR2 YYREEE (reference sequence). Unmatched junction bases numbered 3, after V lost 4 bases and J lost 7 bases. This CDR3 reads CASSGLAGGDEQYF. DNA of the CDR3: TGTGCCAGCAGCGGACTAGCGGGGGGGGATGAGCAGTACTTC.